This paragraph reports one T cell receptor beta chain. Its antigen target is currently unknown. Base qualities are not provided; no much larger clone lies one nucleotide away. These data originate in a study of T cells after posttransplantation cyclophosphamide (dated by TCRdb to about 2016). About the study as a whole: Using TRB sequencing, the study followed how the T cell repertoire reconstituted after myeloablative bone marrow transplantation in which posttransplantation cyclophosphamide served as GVHD prophylaxis. In 3 patients, up to about 3 additional blood samples taken between 2 and 5.2 years after transplant also underwent TRB sequencing, as did pretransplant blood from a handful of patients. Samples from 35 PTCy-treated patients, along with samples from roughly 15 of their related bone marrow donors, underwent antigen receptor sequencing. TRB sequencing was performed on blood from all 35 or so PTCy patients with 1-year posttransplant specimens. Because TRA and TRB clonality correlated tightly in 10 or so samples, the subsequent TCR analyses were limited to TRB only. Public TRB sequences were queried against a database of over 3,000 sequences associated with responses to pathogens, tumor antigens, self-antigens and alloantigens.

Genomic DNA was the input for TRB sequencing, which was run either with the immunoSEQ assay at survey resolution or with the hsTCRB kit. The authors' pipeline ran thus. The immunoSEQ software handled the initial read processing, while the LymphoSeq R package was used for the repertoire analyses. Clonality was computed as 1 minus normalized Shannon entropy, and a Gini coefficient was also calculated for each TRB dataset. To infer phenotypes in unsorted samples, TRB sequences from sorted subsets of the recipient or donor were mapped onto unsorted samples from the same recipient. Imported from immuneACCESS, the table was reduced by TCRdb to in-frame sequences with V and J called. These copies leave out some clones; in studies compared against another copy, an unresolved V gene accounts for under half, and the cause of the remainder is not known. The DNA gave D and trimming, while V, J and clone size come from that table. Across this sample, about 30,000 clones were tabulated and none appeared just once. 4.5% to 5% of the sample comes from the top ten.

The research as a whole found: At 1-2 months, donor-recipient similarity was low but rose over the first year, and the later blood repertoires were often dominated by donor CD8+ memory clones. The TRB repertoires of T cells infiltrating skin or GI tract showed only limited overlap with the TRB repertoires of T cells in blood. Across around 48 patients, recipient CMV seropositivity and CMV reactivation were highly associated with TRB clonality; PTCy diversity was similar to CNI/methotrexate controls.

On the day of marrow donation, related bone marrow donors gave peripheral blood samples. Mononuclear cells from peripheral blood and bone marrow were separated by Ficoll-Hypaque density centrifugation and then cryopreserved. The sequenced sample consisted of PBMCs. This clonotype was sampled from a woman younger than 45 in good health and a related stem cell transplant donor.

The nucleotides read TGTGCCAGCAGAGCGGACAGAAGCACAGATACGCAGTATTTT. Its amino acids are CASRADRSTDTQYF. Here the chain combines TRBV7-2 and TRBJ2-3; possibly the D gene is TRBD1, per 6 matching bases. CDR1 and CDR2 are drawn from the germline V gene: SGHTA, FQGNSA. The junction shows trimming of 6 bases on V and 0 bases on J, plus 10 bases between the germline ends. Including the terminal cysteine and phenylalanine, the CDR3 comprises 14 residues. Just the 42-base CDR3 DNA is kept, in frame starting at base 1.